The 24 T cell receptor beta chains below come from one sample, sequenced in a study of T cell responses to AZD1222 COVID-19 vaccine. The assay was immunoSEQ multiplex PCR, and TCRdb's table has in-frame clones only and misses some. The sample lists 100,000 to 150,000 clones; 88% were seen once. Specimen: peripheral blood, collected on day 0 of AZD1222 vaccination. The receptors derive from an adult in good health.

This clone was recorded only once. This rearrangement joins TRBV14 to TRBJ2-3, with D uncertain. The CDR3 runs 12 residues. With 0 bases removed from V and 8 bases from J, the gap between germline ends came to 6 bases. Germline V gene data show CDR1 as SGHDN and CDR2 as FVKESK. CDR3 nucleotide sequence: TGTGCCAGCAGCCAAGACGTGAGTACGCAGTATTTT. This codes for CASSQDVSTQYF.

The chain links TRBV6-4 to TRBJ2-1; maybe TRBD2 (6 bases). Germline CDR1 reads MRHNA; CDR2 reads SNTAGT. The CDR3 length is 16 residues. The ends were cut back, 4 bases at V and 3 bases at J, with 16 bases in the middle. Written as DNA, the CDR3 is TGTGCCAGCAGTGCCTCCTGGCGGGGTGACTACAATGAGCAGTTCTTC. It translates to CASSASWRGDYNEQFF.

This chain uses TRBV19 with TRBJ2-6; unclear D gene. The V and J ends lost 5 bases and 4 bases respectively, with 15 bases between them. This CDR3 has 16 residues. Germline assignment: CDR1 LNHDA and CDR2 SQIVND (reference sequence). The CDR3 is CASSPLVQSGANVLTF. As DNA, the CDR3 is TGTGCCAGTAGTCCCCTTGTCCAGTCGGGGGCCAACGTCCTGACTTTC.

The chain links TRBV6-1 to TRBJ2-7; D gene uncertain. Germline V gene lookup returns CDR1 MNHNS and CDR2 SASEGT. V was pared by 1 base and J by 4 bases, with 8 bases between. The CDR3 extends over 13 amino acids. DNA of the CDR3: TGTGCCAGCAGTGAAGGGGCAGAATACGAGCAGTACTTC. This codes for CASSEGAEYEQYF.

The sample holds many counts of this clone. V gene TRBV3-1 (or the pseudogene TRBV3-2) combines with J gene TRBJ2-2, with TRBD1 as a possible D gene (6 bases). This CDR3 is built from 14 residues. Germline CDR1 is LGHDT and CDR2 is YNNKEL (reference sequence). Between the trimmed V and J ends, which lost 2 bases and 5 bases, there was a span of 9 bases. CDR3 coding DNA: TGTGCCAGCAGCCAAATACAGGGAACCGGGGAGCTGTTTTTT. Amino acid sequence: CASSQIQGTGELFF.

The V call is TRBV3-1 (or the pseudogene TRBV3-2), the J call TRBJ1-1; D gene unclear. Germline CDR1 reads LGHDT; CDR2 reads YNNKEL (reference sequence). V was clipped by 5 bases and J by 1 base, with 8 bases between them. The CDR3 loop spans 13 amino acids. Here the CDR3 reads CASSGRWNTEAFF. Here the CDR3 DNA reads TGTGCCAGCAGCGGGCGGTGGAACACTGAAGCTTTCTTT.

Only one count was recorded for this clone. The gene calls are TRBV5-1 and TRBJ2-1; 12 bases are a match to TRBD2. Germline V gives CDR1 SGHRS, CDR2 YFSETQ. The trim removed 1 base at V and 8 bases at J, leaving 1 base unmatched. CDR3 length equals 14 residues. In DNA form, the CDR3 reads TGCGCCAGCAGCTTGAGACTAGCGGGAGATGAGCAGTTCTTC. Its protein is CASSLRLAGDEQFF.

The V gene is TRBV19, the J gene TRBJ1-2; no reliable D call. CDR1 LNHDA and CDR2 SQIVND come from the germline V gene (reference sequence). There are 13 residues in the CDR3. Trimming took 0 bases from V and 3 from J, leaving 5 bases between them. The CDR3 DNA follows: TGTGCCAGTAGTATAGACCAGTACTATGGCTACACCTTC. Its protein is CASSIDQYYGYTF.

V usage is TRBV27 and J usage is TRBJ1-6, with 8 bases that match TRBD1. The germline V gene has CDR1 MNHEY and CDR2 SMNVEV (reference sequence). With 5 bases clipped from V and 10 bases from J, the junction kept 13 bases outside the gene matches. The CDR3 runs to 16 residues. DNA of the CDR3: TGTGCCAGCAGTCCGCAGGGGGCGATACGGGGCTCACCCCTCCACTTT. It encodes CASSPQGAIRGSPLHF.

A word on this clone: The same CDR3 can be traced to other DNA sequences in this sample. The V call is TRBV18, the J call TRBJ2-2, with D possibly being TRBD1 (5 bases). The CDR3 is made up of 14 amino acids. Germline V gives CDR1 KGHSH, CDR2 LQKENI. Trimming took off 3 bases at V and 1 base at J, with 6 bases between the two ends. CDR3 bases: TGTGCCAGCTCACCCAGGGAGAACACCGGGGAGCTGTTTTTT. Its protein product is CASSPRENTGELFF.

The chain combines TRBV28 with TRBJ1-2; no definite D call. V was trimmed by 3 bases and J by 4 bases, leaving 9 bases between them. The germline gives CDR1 MDHEN, CDR2 SYDVKM. The CDR3 has 13 residues. The CDR3 DNA reads TGTGCCAGCAGTTTCAAGTTTCGCTATGGCTACACCTTC. This encodes CASSFKFRYGYTF.

V and J are TRBV7-6 and TRBJ2-1; D ambiguous. Germline V gene sequence: CDR1 SGHVS, CDR2 FNYEAQ. Trimming took 1 base from V and 7 from J, leaving 5 bases between them. The CDR3 totals 12 residues. The CDR3 DNA reads TGTGCCAGCAGCTTAGAACGGAATGAGCAGTTCTTC. Translating it yields CASSLERNEQFF.

J is TRBJ1-3 and V is TRBV7-9; 8 bases are a match to TRBD1. The V and J ends lost 4 bases and 7 bases, in that order; junction bases with no gene match: 9. Looked up from germline, CDR1 is SEHNR and CDR2 is FQNEAQ (reference sequence). The CDR3 runs to 15 residues. As DNA, the CDR3 is TGTGCCAGCAGCTCGCCGGACAGGGAAGTGAACACCATATATTTT. Protein product: CASSSPDREVNTIYF.

This chain uses TRBV3-1 (or the pseudogene TRBV3-2) with TRBJ1-2, with D maybe TRBD1 (5 bases). The CDR3 is 13 residues long. V was shortened by 0 bases and J by 4 bases, with 6 bases between the two germline ends. Germline CDR1 is LGHDT and CDR2 is YNNKEL (reference sequence). The CDR3 sequence is CASSQDGAYGYTF. The DNA for the CDR3 is TGTGCCAGCAGCCAAGACGGGGCCTATGGCTACACCTTC.

V usage is TRBV7-2 and J usage is TRBJ2-1, with D uncertain. V lost 5 bases and J 2 bases, leaving 7 bases between the germline ends. This CDR3 has 13 residues. Germline CDR1 is SGHTA and CDR2 is FQGNSA. CDR3 sequence (DNA): TGTGCCAGCAGCATTGACCCCTACAATGAGCAGTTCTTC. Protein: CASSIDPYNEQFF.

The chain combines TRBV19 with TRBJ1-6; D call uncertain. The V and J ends lost 1 base and 9 bases respectively, with 19 bases between them. Germline CDR1 and CDR2: LNHDA and SQIVND (reference sequence). The CDR3 covers 17 residues. CDR3: CASSIVWDREGSSPLHF. DNA for the CDR3: TGTGCCAGTAGTATAGTATGGGATCGGGAAGGGAGTTCACCCCTCCACTTT.

The chain uses TRBV6-5 and TRBJ2-3; D perhaps matches TRBD2 (5 bases). The germline V and J ends were trimmed by 6 bases and 1 base, with 11 bases remaining between them. Per the germline V gene, CDR1 is MNHEY and CDR2 is SVGAGI. The CDR3 loop spans 14 amino acids. The CDR3 nucleotides are TGTGCCAGCAGATTGACTACCCGCACAGATACGCAGTATTTT. Translation: CASRLTTRTDTQYF.

The chain uses TRBV9 and TRBJ1-3, with a tentative D call TRBD1 (5 bases). Trimming shortened V by 10 bases and J by 4 bases, and 39 bases separated the two germline ends. CDR1 and CDR2 from the germline V gene are SGDLS and YYNGEE. The CDR3 loop spans 21 amino acids. The DNA for the CDR3 is TGTGCCGCAAAAGAAAACCTAGCGGGACTCCAAAACCCCCGTTACGGAAACACCATATATTTT. This encodes CAAKENLAGLQNPRYGNTIYF. Combining the CDR3 with reference TRBV9 and TRBJ1-3 gives the whole variable domain DSGVTQTPKHLITATGQRVTLRCSPRSGDLSVYWYQQSLDQGLQFLIQYYNGEERAKGNILERFSAQQFPDLHSELNLSSLELGDSALYFCAAKENLAGLQNPRYGNTIYFGEGSWLTVV.

The chain has TRBV27 and TRBJ1-6, with no clear D. The CDR3 sequence is 14 residues long. The germline CDR1 and CDR2 sequences are MNHEY and SMNVEV (reference sequence). Trimming stripped 3 bases from V and 10 bases from J, with 13 bases between. CDR3 loop: CASSLWATGSPLHF. CDR3 bases: TGTGCCAGCAGTTTGTGGGCAACGGGGTCACCCCTCCACTTT.

This sequence joins TRBV24-1 and TRBJ2-1; 8 nucleotides line up with TRBD1. After removal of 4 bases from V and 8 bases from J, the junction contained 12 bases not matched to a gene. Germline V gene sequence: CDR1 KGHDR, CDR2 SFDVKD. This CDR3 spans 16 amino acids. This CDR3 is CATSDKGQAEIDEQFF. The CDR3 DNA is TGTGCCACCAGTGACAAGGGACAGGCAGAAATAGATGAGCAGTTCTTC.

The J gene is TRBJ1-5, the V gene TRBV10-1; D call uncertain. CDR3 length equals 14 residues. Germline V lookup: CDR1 WNHNN, CDR2 SYGVQD (reference sequence). Trimming took 10 bases from V and 0 from J, leaving 13 bases between them. The CDR3 nucleotides read TGCGCCACCTTATTCGGGAATAGCAATCAGCCCCAGCATTTT. Translated: CATLFGNSNQPQHF.

The rearrangement joins TRBV19 to TRBJ2-6; maybe TRBD1 (5 bases). Germline assignment: CDR1 LNHDA and CDR2 SQIVND (reference sequence). This CDR3 contains 14 residues. Trimming left V 5 bases short and J 4 bases short, with 9 bases between. The CDR3 region is CASSSRQGANVLTF. The CDR3 DNA is TGTGCCAGTAGTTCCAGACAGGGGGCCAACGTCCTGACTTTC.

This rearrangement joins TRBV7-2 to TRBJ2-5; 7 positions match TRBD2. From germline, CDR1 is SGHTA and CDR2 FQGNSA. CDR3 size: 18 residues. The V gene end was trimmed by 1 base and the J gene end by 0 bases; junction bases not matched to a gene: 11. CDR3 residues: CASSLEAGTFLYQETQYF. In nucleotides, the CDR3 is TGTGCCAGCAGCTTAGAAGCGGGGACGTTCTTGTACCAAGAGACCCAGTACTTC. The whole variable domain, filled in from reference TRBV7-2 and TRBJ2-5, reads GAGVSQSPSNKVTEKGKDVELRCDPISGHTALYWYRQSLGQGLEFLIYFQGNSAPDKSGLPSDRFSAERTGGSVSTLTIQRTQQEDSAVYLCASSLEAGTFLYQETQYFGPGTRLLVL.

J is TRBJ1-5 and V is TRBV19, with TRBD1 as a possible D gene (6 bases). This CDR3 has 14 residues. The germline gives CDR1 LNHDA, CDR2 SQIVND (reference sequence). Trimming left V 6 bases short and J 3 bases short, with 12 bases between. The CDR3 loop is CASSPGHFNQPQHF. DNA of the CDR3: TGTGCCAGTAGCCCGGGACATTTCAATCAGCCCCAGCATTTT.